Given below is one T cell receptor beta chain in context. The data are from a study of shared clonotypes between healthy human individuals. Looking at the study overall: Each donor's CD8 memory used one plate, CD8 naive two, each CD4 subset three.

Germline lookup yields CDR1 SGHRS and CDR2 YFSETQ. The CDR3 consists of 15 residues. Trimming left V 2 bases short and J 0 bases short, with 9 bases between. Original analysis: ImmunoSEQ only sent back junction sequences with no quality scores, so filtering was done differently. Sequenced by immunoSEQ multiplex PCR; TCRdb stores in-frame clones only, minus some. D and trimming were read from the DNA, whereas the V and J calls and clone size are those reported in that table. The table lists 2 million to 2.5 million clones, 85% to 95% of them singletons. From CD4+ cells came CD45RA+ naive and CD45RA-negative memory subsets.

Material for sequencing was naive CD4+ T cells sorted from blood. Described subset: CD45RA+ positively selected. This chain joins TRBV5-1 and TRBJ2-1; D is unclear. The origin of this receptor is a young man in good health. CDR3 DNA: TGCGCCAGCAGCTTTATCTGGAGCTCCTACAATGAGCAGTTCTTC. This encodes CASSFIWSSYNEQFF.